The 6 T cell receptor beta chains below come from one sample, sequenced in a study of vaccination and CD4 T cells after COVID-19. For these TCRs, the target antigens are not known. Treatment defined: approximately nine-day PBMC culture with coronavirus spike peptide pools or control peptides (ViraFEST assay). The study sequenced cultured CD4+ T cell DNA using the Oncomine TCR Beta short-read assay. MiXCR, run by TCRdb on the PCR reads, gives a single entry per CDR3 protein. The sample has roughly 11,000 distinct CDR3 sequences, over 50% seen once. Input material: CD4+ T cells from blood, cultured in vitro. All receptors derive from a human donor who had recovered from COVID-19.

J is TRBJ2-3 and V is TRBV27, with 9 nucleotides matching TRBD1. With V trimmed by 5 bases and J by 9 bases, 6 bases remained unmatched. The CDR3 is made up of 13 amino acids. Germline V CDR1 and CDR2: MNHEY, SMNVEV (reference sequence). The CDR3 here is CASSPGQGVTQYF. For the CDR3, the DNA is TGTGCCAGCAGTCCGGGACAGGGAGTGACGCAGTATTTT.

This clonotype was picked up a small number of times. V usage is TRBV24-1 and J usage is TRBJ1-5; D is uncertain. The V end lost 5 bases, the J end lost 2 bases, and 15 bases lay between the germline ends. The CDR3 is 16 residues long. The germline CDR1 and CDR2 sequences are KGHDR and SFDVKD. Here the CDR3 DNA reads TGTGCCACCAGTGGACGGGAATCCTTCGGCAATCAGCCCCAGCATTTT. As protein: CATSGRESFGNQPQHF.

This chain joins TRBV10-3 and TRBJ2-5; D is perhaps TRBD1 (5 bases). This CDR3 has 13 residues. The V end was cut by 4 bases, the J end by 5 bases, with 11 bases between. Germline-derived CDR1 and CDR2 are ENHRY and SYGVKD. DNA for the CDR3: TGTGCCATCAGTGCAACAGGCGGTGAGACCCAGTACTTC. Residues: CAISATGGETQYF.

The chain links TRBV6-5 to TRBJ1-1; D is possibly TRBD1 (5 bases). Germline V gene lookup returns CDR1 MNHEY and CDR2 SVGAGI. CDR3 length equals 20 residues. V was cut by 2 bases and J by 0 bases, with 25 bases left in between. In DNA, the CDR3 is TGTGCCAGCAGTTACCGGGCCCAGGGTTCTCGGAGGGGAATGAACACTGAAGCTTTCTTT. This encodes CASSYRAQGSRRGMNTEAFF.

The chain uses TRBV7-6 and TRBJ2-5; the match to TRBD2 covers 8 bases. The CDR3 length is 19 residues. Germline V gives CDR1 SGHVS, CDR2 FNYEAQ. Germline trimming cut 2 bases from V and 1 base from J; bases unmatched to any gene: 15. The CDR3 sequence: CASSLFPDTGGGPQETQYF. CDR3 coding DNA: TGTGCCAGCAGCTTATTCCCTGATACGGGCGGGGGGCCCCAAGAGACCCAGTACTTC.

This clonotype was counted between two and nine times. The chain recombines TRBV7-9 with TRBJ2-3, with no clear D. V lost 1 base and J 3 bases, leaving 8 bases between the germline ends. CDR3 size: 14 residues. Germline assignment: CDR1 SEHNR and CDR2 FQNEAQ (reference sequence). Here the CDR3 reads CASSLELLTDTQYF. The CDR3 nucleotides read TGTGCCAGCAGCTTAGAGCTCCTGACAGATACGCAGTATTTT. Full variable domain (rest looked up from reference TRBV7-9 and TRBJ2-3): DTGVSQNPRHKITKRGQNVTFRCDPISEHNRLYWYRQTLGQGPEFLTYFQNEAQLEKSRLLSDRFSAERPKGSFSTLEIQRTEQGDSAMYLCASSLELLTDTQYFGPGTRLTVL.